The clone carrying this TCR beta chain has at least ten counts. The antigen is not known. These data come from a study of early T cells in non-severe SARS-CoV-2 infection. Overall study: Sequencing used unsorted whole-blood bulk RNA, so chains lack pairing. Study findings and constraints: A preference for anti-spike CD8 responses marked VDJdb matching, which missed private and CD4 specificities.

Unique molecular identifiers were added to individual cDNA molecules. One entry per CDR3 protein results from TCRdb running MiXCR on the 5' RACE reads. In the table there are roughly 99,000 distinct CDR3 sequences, around 10% of which are singletons. Material: whole blood. This TCR was sampled from an adult who was a healthcare worker with PCR-confirmed SARS-CoV-2 infection or an uninfected control (not recorded which).

The DNA of the CDR3 is TGCGCCAGCAGTGATTATCCCGGGGGGACTGAAGCTTTCTTT. Its translation is CASSDYPGGTEAFF. J is TRBJ1-1 and V is TRBV10-1; maybe TRBD1 (5 bases). Per germline, CDR1 WNHNN and CDR2 SYGVQD (reference sequence). This CDR3 comprises 14 residues. V was cut by 3 bases and J by 5 bases, with 13 bases left in between.